This is a list of T cell receptor beta chains from one sample in a study of T cell responses to AZD1222 COVID-19 vaccine. Sequencing used immunoSEQ multiplex PCR; TCRdb keeps in-frame clones, though not all of them. The sample records 120,000 or so clones, approximately 90% being singletons. Sample: peripheral blood, taken on day 0 of MenACWY control vaccination. The receptors were gathered from an adult in good health. Both conserved end residues are part of each CDR3. Fields, in order: clone size, D gene, V gene, J gene, CDR3 protein, CDR3 DNA. The D gene is left open where the match is weak. Not every row has a clone size; where given, it reads once, few, many or a size class.

abundance: .; d_gene: .; v_gene: TRBV7-6; j_gene: TRBJ2-1; CDR3aa: CASSTNTRQFF; CDR3nt: TGTGCCAGCAGCACTAATACCCGACAGTTCTTC
abundance: once; d_gene: TRBD1; v_gene: TRBV5-1; j_gene: TRBJ1-3; CDR3aa: CASSLERRGFDTIYF; CDR3nt: TGCGCCAGCAGCTTGGAACGCAGGGGGTTCGACACCATATATTTT
abundance: .; d_gene: TRBD1; v_gene: TRBV6-5; j_gene: TRBJ1-5; CDR3aa: CASSYSGTGEGVPQHF; CDR3nt: TGTGCCAGCAGTTACTCAGGGACAGGGGAAGGAGTGCCCCAGCATTTT
abundance: .; d_gene: .; v_gene: TRBV3-1/TRBV3-2; j_gene: TRBJ2-5; CDR3aa: CASSQGSGSAQYF; CDR3nt: TGTGCCAGCAGCCAAGGGTCGGGGTCCGCCCAGTACTTC
abundance: .; d_gene: TRBD1; v_gene: TRBV9; j_gene: TRBJ1-6; CDR3aa: CASSHGTDNSPLHF; CDR3nt: TGTGCCAGCAGCCACGGGACAGATAATTCACCCCTCCACTTT
abundance: .; d_gene: .; v_gene: TRBV5-1; j_gene: TRBJ2-2; CDR3aa: CASSWAPTGELFF; CDR3nt: TGCGCCAGCAGCTGGGCGCCCACCGGGGAGCTGTTTTTT
abundance: .; d_gene: TRBD1; v_gene: TRBV19; j_gene: TRBJ1-1; CDR3aa: CASSPWDRGAPEAFF; CDR3nt: TGTGCCAGTAGTCCGTGGGACAGGGGGGCCCCTGAAGCTTTCTTT
abundance: few; d_gene: .; v_gene: TRBV6-5; j_gene: TRBJ1-1; CDR3aa: CASSYEGPAEAFF; CDR3nt: TGTGCCAGCAGTTACGAGGGCCCTGCTGAAGCTTTCTTT
abundance: .; d_gene: .; v_gene: TRBV14; j_gene: TRBJ1-2; CDR3aa: CASSQAGRTANYGYTF; CDR3nt: TGTGCCAGCAGCCAAGCTGGAAGAACAGCTAACTATGGCTACACCTTC
abundance: .; d_gene: .; v_gene: TRBV29-1; j_gene: TRBJ1-2; CDR3aa: CSVESQPSYGYTF; CDR3nt: TGCAGCGTTGAAAGTCAGCCCAGCTATGGCTACACCTTC